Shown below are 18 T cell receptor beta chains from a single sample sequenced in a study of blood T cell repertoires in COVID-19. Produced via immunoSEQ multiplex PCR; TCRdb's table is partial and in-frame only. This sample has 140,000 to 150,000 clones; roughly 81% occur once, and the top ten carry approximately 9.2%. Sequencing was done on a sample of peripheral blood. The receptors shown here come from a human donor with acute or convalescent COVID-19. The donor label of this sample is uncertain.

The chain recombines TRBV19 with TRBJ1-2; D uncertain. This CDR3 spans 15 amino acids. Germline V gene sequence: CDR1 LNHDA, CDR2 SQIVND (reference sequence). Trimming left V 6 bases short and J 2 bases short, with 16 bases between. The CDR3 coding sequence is TGTGCCAGTAGCATTCCGGGGAGAGCAAACTATGGCTACACCTTC. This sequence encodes CASSIPGRANYGYTF.

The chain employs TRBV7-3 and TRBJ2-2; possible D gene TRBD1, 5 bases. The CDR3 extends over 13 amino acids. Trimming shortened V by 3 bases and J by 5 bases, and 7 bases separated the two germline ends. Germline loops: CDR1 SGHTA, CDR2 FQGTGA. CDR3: CASSLKGTGELFF. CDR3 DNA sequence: TGTGCCAGCAGCTTGAAGGGGACCGGGGAGCTGTTTTTT. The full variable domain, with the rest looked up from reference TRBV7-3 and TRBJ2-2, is GAGVSQTPSNKVTEKGKYVELRCDPISGHTALYWYRQSLGQGPEFLIYFQGTGAADDSGLPNDRFFAVRPEGSVSTLKIQRTERGDSAVYLCASSLKGTGELFFGEGSRLTVL.

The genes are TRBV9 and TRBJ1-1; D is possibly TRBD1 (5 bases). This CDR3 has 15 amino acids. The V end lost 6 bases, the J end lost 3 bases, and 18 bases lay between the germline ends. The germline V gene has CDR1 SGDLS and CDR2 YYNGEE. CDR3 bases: TGTGCCAGCACCACTGGGGGGGGACGGGACACTGAAGCTTTCTTT. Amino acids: CASTTGGGRDTEAFF.

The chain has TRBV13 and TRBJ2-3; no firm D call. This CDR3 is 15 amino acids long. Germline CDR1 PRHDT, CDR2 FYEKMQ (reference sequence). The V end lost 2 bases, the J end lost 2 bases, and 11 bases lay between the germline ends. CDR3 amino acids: CASSLRSAFTDTQYF. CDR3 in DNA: TGTGCCAGCAGCTTACGCAGCGCCTTCACAGATACGCAGTATTTT.

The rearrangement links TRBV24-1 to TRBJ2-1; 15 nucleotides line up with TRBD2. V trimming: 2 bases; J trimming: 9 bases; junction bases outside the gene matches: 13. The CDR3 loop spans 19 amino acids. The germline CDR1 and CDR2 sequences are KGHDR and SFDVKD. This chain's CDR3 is CATSDSLWTSGGAGLEQFF. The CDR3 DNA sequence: TGTGCCACCAGTGATTCCCTCTGGACTAGCGGGGGGGCTGGTCTTGAGCAGTTCTTC.

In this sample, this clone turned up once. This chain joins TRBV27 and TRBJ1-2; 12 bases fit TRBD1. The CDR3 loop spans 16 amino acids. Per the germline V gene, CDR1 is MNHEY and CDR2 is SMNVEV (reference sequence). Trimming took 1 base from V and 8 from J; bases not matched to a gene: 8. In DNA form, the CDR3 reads TGTGCCAGCAGTTTATTAGGGACAGGGGGCGCGAGGGGCTACACCTTC. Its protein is CASSLLGTGGARGYTF.

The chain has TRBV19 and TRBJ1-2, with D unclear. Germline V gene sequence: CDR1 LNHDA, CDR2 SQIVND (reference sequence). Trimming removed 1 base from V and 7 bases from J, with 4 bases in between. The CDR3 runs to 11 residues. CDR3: CASSIGAGYTF. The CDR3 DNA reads TGTGCCAGTAGTATAGGGGCTGGCTACACCTTC.

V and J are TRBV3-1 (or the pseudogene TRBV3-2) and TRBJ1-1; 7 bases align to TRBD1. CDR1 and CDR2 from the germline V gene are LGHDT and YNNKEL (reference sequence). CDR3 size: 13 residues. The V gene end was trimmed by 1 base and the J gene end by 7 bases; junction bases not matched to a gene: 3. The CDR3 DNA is TGTGCCAGCAGCCAAGGACAGGGTTTTGAAGCTTTCTTT. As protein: CASSQGQGFEAFF.

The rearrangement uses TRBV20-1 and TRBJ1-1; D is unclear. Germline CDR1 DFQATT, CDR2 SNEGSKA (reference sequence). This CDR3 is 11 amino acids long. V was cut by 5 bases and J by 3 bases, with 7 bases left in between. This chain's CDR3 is CSAESHTEAFF. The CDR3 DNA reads TGCAGTGCTGAGAGTCACACTGAAGCTTTCTTT.

The CDR3 nucleotides are TGCGCCAGCAGCTTGGTCCCACAGGGGAATGACTATGGCTACACCTTC. This sequence encodes CASSLVPQGNDYGYTF. The rearrangement uses TRBV5-1 and TRBJ1-2, with 7 bases that match TRBD1. J was trimmed by 3 bases and V by 0 bases; bases with no gene match: 8. The CDR3 sequence is 16 residues long. Germline CDR1 reads SGHRS; CDR2 reads YFSETQ.

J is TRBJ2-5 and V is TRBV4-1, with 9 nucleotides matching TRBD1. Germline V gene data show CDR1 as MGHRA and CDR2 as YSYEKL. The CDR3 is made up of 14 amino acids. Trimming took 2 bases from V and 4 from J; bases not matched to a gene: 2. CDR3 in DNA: TGCGCCAGCAGCCAACCGACAGGGGGAGAGACCCAGTACTTC. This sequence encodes CASSQPTGGETQYF.

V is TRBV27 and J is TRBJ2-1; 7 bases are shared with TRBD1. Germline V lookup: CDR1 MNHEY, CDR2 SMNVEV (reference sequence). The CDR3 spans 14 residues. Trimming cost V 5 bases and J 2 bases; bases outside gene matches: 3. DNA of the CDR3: TGTGCCAGCAGTCCGGGACAGACCTACAATGAGCAGTTCTTC. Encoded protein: CASSPGQTYNEQFF.

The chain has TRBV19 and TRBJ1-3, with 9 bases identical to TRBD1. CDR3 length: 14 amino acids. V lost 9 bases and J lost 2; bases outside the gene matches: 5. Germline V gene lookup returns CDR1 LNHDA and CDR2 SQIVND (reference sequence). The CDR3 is CASTQGATGNTIYF. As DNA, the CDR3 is TGTGCCAGCACACAGGGGGCGACTGGAAACACCATATATTTT. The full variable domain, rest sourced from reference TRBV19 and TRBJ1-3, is DGGITQSPKYLFRKEGQNVTLSCEQNLNHDAMYWYRQDPGQGLRLIYYSQIVNDFQKGDIAEGYSVSREKKESFPLTVTSAQKNPTAFYLCASTQGATGNTIYFGEGSWLTVV.

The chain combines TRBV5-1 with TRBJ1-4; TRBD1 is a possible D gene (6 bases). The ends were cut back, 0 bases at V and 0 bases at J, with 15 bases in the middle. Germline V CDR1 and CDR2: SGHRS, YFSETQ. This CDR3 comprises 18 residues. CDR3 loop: CASSLGNRATSTNEKLFF. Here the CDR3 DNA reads TGCGCCAGCAGCTTGGGGAACAGGGCCACCTCAACTAATGAAAAACTGTTTTTT.

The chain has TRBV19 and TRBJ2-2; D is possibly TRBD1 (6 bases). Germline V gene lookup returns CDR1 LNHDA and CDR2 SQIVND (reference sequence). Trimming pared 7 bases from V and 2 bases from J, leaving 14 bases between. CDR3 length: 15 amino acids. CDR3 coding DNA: TGTGCCAGTACCGACAGGAGTTTTAACACCGGGGAGCTGTTTTTT. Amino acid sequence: CASTDRSFNTGELFF.

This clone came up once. The CDR3 loop is CASSPGTGGEPQHF. In nucleotides, the CDR3 is TGCGCCAGCAGCCCTGGGACAGGGGGAGAGCCCCAGCATTTT. The rearrangement links TRBV5-1 to TRBJ1-5, with 11 nucleotides matching TRBD1. The length of the CDR3 is 14 residues. Looked up from germline, CDR1 is SGHRS and CDR2 is YFSETQ. The trim removed 4 bases at V and 8 bases at J, leaving 5 bases unmatched.

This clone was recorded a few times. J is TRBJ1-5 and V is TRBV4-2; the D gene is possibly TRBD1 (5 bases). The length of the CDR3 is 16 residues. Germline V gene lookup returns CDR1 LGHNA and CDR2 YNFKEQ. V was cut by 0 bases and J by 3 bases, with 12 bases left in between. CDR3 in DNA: TGTGCCAGCAGCCAAGATCTCAGGGCGTTCAATCAGCCCCAGCATTTT. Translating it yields CASSQDLRAFNQPQHF.

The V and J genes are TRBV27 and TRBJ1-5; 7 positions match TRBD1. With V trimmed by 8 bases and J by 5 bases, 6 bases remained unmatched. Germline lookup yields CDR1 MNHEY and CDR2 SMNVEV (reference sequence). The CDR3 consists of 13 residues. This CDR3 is CASAGTAYQPQHF. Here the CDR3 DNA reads TGTGCCAGCGCCGGGACAGCTTATCAGCCCCAGCATTTT.